This T cell receptor (beta chain) was obtained from a study of blood T cell repertoires in COVID-19. Study context: Sample material is recorded as cDNA or gDNA derived from T cells, B-cell-depleted T cells, or PBMCs.

The CDR3 is 13 amino acids. Germline V lookup: CDR1 KGHSH, CDR2 LQKENI. V dropped 4 bases and J dropped 4 bases, with 8 bases sitting between them. Data came from immunoSEQ multiplex PCR; TCRdb stores just in-frame clones and leaves some out. The sample shows under 100,000 clones, around 90% of them seen only once. This TCR was recovered from a woman in her seventies with acute or convalescent COVID-19. The material sequenced was peripheral blood. The chain is built from TRBV18 and TRBJ1-5; maybe TRBD1 (6 bases). CDR3 sequence reads: CASSRDTNQPQHF. CDR3 sequence (DNA): TGTGCCAGCTCACGGGACACAAATCAGCCCCAGCATTTT. Filled out from reference TRBV18 and TRBJ1-5, the complete variable domain reads NAGVMQNPRHLVRRRGQEARLRCSPMKGHSHVYWYRQLPEEGLKFMVYLQKENIIDESGMPKERFSAEFPKEGPSILRIQQVVRGDSAAYFCASSRDTNQPQHFGDGTRLSIL.